Presented here are 9 T cell receptor beta chains from one specimen sequenced in a study of T cells in Graves' hyperthyroidism and ophthalmopathy. TCR beta CDR3 regions were amplified from RNA transcripts. The TCR CDR3 first-round RT-PCR relied on the HTBI primer set. TCRdb recomputed calls from the multiplex PCR reads with MiXCR, one row per CDR3 protein. Of a few hundred thousand distinct CDR3 sequences listed, 20% to 25% are singletons. The sequencing input was blood. The receptors derive from a woman between 65 and 79 years old with Graves' ophthalmopathy.

The chain carries TRBV28 and TRBJ1-5, with D perhaps TRBD1 (5 bases). Germline V CDR1 and CDR2: MDHEN, SYDVKM. Trimming pared 8 bases from V and 1 base from J, leaving 6 bases between. The CDR3 is made up of 12 amino acids. In DNA, the CDR3 is TGTGCCAGCCGACAGAGCAATCAGCCCCAGCATTTT. It specifies CASRQSNQPQHF.

This clonotype came up a few times. The V and J genes are TRBV7-9 and TRBJ1-2; 7 nucleotides line up with TRBD1. V lost 3 bases to trimming and J lost 0 bases; unmatched junction nucleotides: 7. The CDR3 runs to 16 residues. Per the germline V gene, CDR1 is SEHNR and CDR2 is FQNEAQ (reference sequence). The CDR3, as DNA: TGTGCCAGCAGCTTTGGCGGGACAGAGGCTAACTATGGCTACACCTTC. Encoded protein: CASSFGGTEANYGYTF.

The rearrangement uses TRBV30 and TRBJ1-2; 7 bases are shared with TRBD1. Per germline, CDR1 GTSNPN and CDR2 SVGIG (reference sequence). Losses at the gene ends were 4 bases for V and 1 base for J; bases not matched to a gene: 3. This CDR3 contains 13 residues. CDR3 nucleotides: TGTGCCTGGACCGGACAGGATAACTATGGCTACACCTTC. Encoded protein: CAWTGQDNYGYTF.

The chain combines TRBV5-1 with TRBJ2-7, with D hard to call. V dropped 3 bases and J dropped 10 bases, with 11 bases sitting between them. Per the germline V gene, CDR1 is SGHRS and CDR2 is YFSETQ. The CDR3 extends over 11 amino acids. CDR3 in amino acids: CASSSGLLQYF. CDR3 DNA sequence: TGCGCCAGCAGCTCGGGCCTACTACAGTACTTC.

In nucleotides, the CDR3 is TGTGCCAGCAGCCAAGGGACTAGCGGTTTCGGCGAGCAGTACTTC. Its protein is CASSQGTSGFGEQYF. The gene calls are TRBV16 and TRBJ2-7; 11 bases align to TRBD2. V shed 2 bases and J 6 bases; nucleotides not matched to a gene: 6. This CDR3 region has 15 residues. Germline lookup yields CDR1 KGHSY and CDR2 FQNENV.

This sequence joins TRBV15 and TRBJ2-7; 8 positions match TRBD1. Germline trimming cut 0 bases from V and 7 bases from J; bases unmatched to any gene: 5. Germline V gene data show CDR1 as LNHNV and CDR2 as YYDKDF (reference sequence). This CDR3 has 14 amino acids. The CDR3: CATSREQGVVEQYF. The CDR3 coding sequence is TGTGCCACCAGCAGAGAACAGGGGGTGGTGGAGCAGTACTTC.

This rearrangement joins TRBV30 to TRBJ1-4; 7 bases align to TRBD1. The J segment lost 5 bases and the V segment lost 2 bases, leaving 5 bases of the junction unmatched. This CDR3 has 14 residues. CDR1 GTSNPN and CDR2 SVGIG come from the germline V gene (reference sequence). CDR3 DNA sequence: TGTGCCTGGAGTAAGGGACAGCCAAATGAAAAACTGTTTTTT. Translation gives CAWSKGQPNEKLFF.

In its sample, this clonotype was seen a few times. The CDR3 spells CASSGRGLQRSPLHF. The CDR3 DNA reads as TGTGCCAGCAGCGGCAGGGGGCTACAACGCTCACCCCTCCACTTT. The chain is built from TRBV9 and TRBJ1-6, with 8 bases aligning to TRBD1. CDR3 length equals 15 residues. Germline loops: CDR1 SGDLS, CDR2 YYNGEE. Trimming cost V 3 bases and J 10 bases; bases outside gene matches: 9.

This clonotype was recorded many times. The chain employs TRBV10-3 and TRBJ1-1; 8 bases map to TRBD1. Unmatched junction bases numbered 2, after V lost 4 bases and J lost 1 base. The length of the CDR3 is 14 residues. Germline lookup yields CDR1 ENHRY and CDR2 SYGVKD. The CDR3 nucleotides are TGTGCCATCAGTGCCGACAGGGGGAACACTGAAGCTTTCTTT. It translates to CAISADRGNTEAFF.